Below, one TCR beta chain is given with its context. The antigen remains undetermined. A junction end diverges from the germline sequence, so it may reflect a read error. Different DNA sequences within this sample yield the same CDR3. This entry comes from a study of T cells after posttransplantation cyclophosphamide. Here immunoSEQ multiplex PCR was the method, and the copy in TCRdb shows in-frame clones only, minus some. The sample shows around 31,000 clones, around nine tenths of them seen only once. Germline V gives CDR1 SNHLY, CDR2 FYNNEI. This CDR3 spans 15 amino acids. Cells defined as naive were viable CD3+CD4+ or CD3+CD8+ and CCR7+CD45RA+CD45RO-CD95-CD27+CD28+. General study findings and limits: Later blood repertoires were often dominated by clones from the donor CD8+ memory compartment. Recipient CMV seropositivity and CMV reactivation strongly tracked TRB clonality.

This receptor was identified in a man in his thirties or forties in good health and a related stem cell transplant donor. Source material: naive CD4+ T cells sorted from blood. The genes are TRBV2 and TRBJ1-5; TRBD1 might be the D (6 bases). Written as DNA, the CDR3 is TGTGCCAGCAGTGAAAGGGGACATAGCAATCAGCCCCAACATTTT. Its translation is CASSERGHSNQPQHF. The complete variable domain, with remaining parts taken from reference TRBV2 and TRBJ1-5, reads EPEVTQTPSHQVTQMGQEVILRCVPISNHLYFYWYRQILGQKVEFLVSFYNNEISEKSEIFDDQFSVERPDGSNFTLKIRSTKLEDSAMYFCASSERGHSNQPQHFGDGTRLSIL.